The present T cell receptor (beta chain) was sequenced within a study of regulatory T cells in long-lasting Graves disease. Overall study results and limits: Those with persistent Graves' had less TCR diversity than newly diagnosed patients.

Time point indicated: persistent/refractory GD, antithyroid drugs over 5 years with positive TRAb. With RNA extracted from PBMCs as input, the TCR library was made. Investigators prepared the TCR beta libraries by applying iRepertoire HTBI primers and Arm-PCR of CDR3 regions. TCRdb reanalysed the multiplex PCR reads using MiXCR and keeps one entry per CDR3 protein. Of some 330,000 distinct CDR3 sequences in the sample, less than 30% were seen once. This clonotype was detected many times. Its antigen is unidentified. The CDR3 has 15 amino acids. Germline V CDR1 and CDR2: MNHGY, SVAAGI. V shed 3 bases, J shed 4 bases, and the junction held 4 bases outside the gene matches.

The chain carries TRBV6-9 and TRBJ1-4; 8 positions match TRBD1. This specimen was peripheral blood mononuclear cells (PBMCs), taken when the disease was refractory, from a patient treated with antithyroid drugs. The clonotype originates from a woman in her forties with Graves disease. As DNA, the CDR3 is TGTGCCAGCAGTTACGGACAGGGCCGTAATGAAAAACTGTTTTTT. This sequence encodes CASSYGQGRNEKLFF.